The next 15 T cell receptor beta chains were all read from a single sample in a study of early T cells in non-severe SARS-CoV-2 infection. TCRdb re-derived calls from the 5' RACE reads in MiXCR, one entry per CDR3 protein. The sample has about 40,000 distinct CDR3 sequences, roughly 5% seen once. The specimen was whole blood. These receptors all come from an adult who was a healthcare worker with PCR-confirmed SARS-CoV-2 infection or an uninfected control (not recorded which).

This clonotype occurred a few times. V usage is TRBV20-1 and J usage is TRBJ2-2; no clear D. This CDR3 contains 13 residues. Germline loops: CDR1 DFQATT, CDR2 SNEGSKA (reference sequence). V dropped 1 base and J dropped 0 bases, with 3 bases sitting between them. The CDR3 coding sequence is TGCAGTGCTAGAGTCGCGAACACCGGGGAGCTGTTTTTT. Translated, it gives CSARVANTGELFF.

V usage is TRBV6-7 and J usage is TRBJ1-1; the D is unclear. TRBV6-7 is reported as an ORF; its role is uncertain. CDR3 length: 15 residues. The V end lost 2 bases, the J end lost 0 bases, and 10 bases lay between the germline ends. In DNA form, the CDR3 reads TGTGCCAGCAGTTACGCGTCCAGCCTGAACACTGAAGCTTTCTTT. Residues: CASSYASSLNTEAFF.

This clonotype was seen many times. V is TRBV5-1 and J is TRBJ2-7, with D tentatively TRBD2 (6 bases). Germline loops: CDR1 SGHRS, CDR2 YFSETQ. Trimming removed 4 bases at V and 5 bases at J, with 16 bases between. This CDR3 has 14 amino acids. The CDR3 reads CASSDKGLPNEQYF. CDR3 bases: TGCGCCAGCAGCGACAAGGGACTCCCAAACGAGCAGTACTTC.

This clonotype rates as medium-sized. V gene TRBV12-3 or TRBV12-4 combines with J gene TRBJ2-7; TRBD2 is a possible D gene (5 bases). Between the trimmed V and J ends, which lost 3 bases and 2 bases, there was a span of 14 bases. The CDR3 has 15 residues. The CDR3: CASSFYWTDPYEQYF. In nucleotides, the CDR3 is TGTGCCAGCAGTTTTTACTGGACTGACCCCTACGAGCAGTACTTC.

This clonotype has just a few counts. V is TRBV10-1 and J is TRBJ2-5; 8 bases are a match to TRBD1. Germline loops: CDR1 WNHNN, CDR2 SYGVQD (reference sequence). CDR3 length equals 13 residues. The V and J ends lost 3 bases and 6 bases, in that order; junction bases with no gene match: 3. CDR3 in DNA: TGCGCCAGCAGTGATTACAGGGGGAAGACCCAGTACTTC. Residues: CASSDYRGKTQYF.

CDR3 sequence (DNA): TGCGCCAGCAGCTTAAGCGGAGCCCCGGCCGGGGAGCTGTTTTTT. It yields the protein CASSLSGAPAGELFF. This sequence joins TRBV5-1 and TRBJ2-2; possible D gene TRBD2, 5 bases. Germline CDR1 reads SGHRS; CDR2 reads YFSETQ. Trimming cost V 2 bases and J 6 bases, with 14 bases left between them. The CDR3 loop spans 15 amino acids.

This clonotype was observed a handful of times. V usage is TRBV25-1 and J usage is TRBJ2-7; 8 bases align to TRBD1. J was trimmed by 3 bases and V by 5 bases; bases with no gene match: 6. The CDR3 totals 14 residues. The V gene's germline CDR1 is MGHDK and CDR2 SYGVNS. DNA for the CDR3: TGTGCCAGCAGTACCCAGACAGGGGACTACGAGCAGTACTTC. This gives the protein CASSTQTGDYEQYF.

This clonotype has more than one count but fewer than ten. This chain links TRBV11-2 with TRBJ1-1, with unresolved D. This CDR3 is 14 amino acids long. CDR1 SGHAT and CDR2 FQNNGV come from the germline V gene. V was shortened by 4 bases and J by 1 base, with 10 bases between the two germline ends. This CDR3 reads CASSSPYRNTEAFF. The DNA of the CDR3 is TGTGCCAGCAGCTCGCCATATAGGAACACTGAAGCTTTCTTT.

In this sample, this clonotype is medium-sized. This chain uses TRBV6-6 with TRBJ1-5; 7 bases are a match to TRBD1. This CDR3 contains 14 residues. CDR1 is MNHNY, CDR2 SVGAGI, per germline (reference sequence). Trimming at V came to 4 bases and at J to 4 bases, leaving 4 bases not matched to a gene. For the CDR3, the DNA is TGTGCCAGCAGTTTCGGGACAGAAAATCAGCCCCAGCATTTT. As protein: CASSFGTENQPQHF.

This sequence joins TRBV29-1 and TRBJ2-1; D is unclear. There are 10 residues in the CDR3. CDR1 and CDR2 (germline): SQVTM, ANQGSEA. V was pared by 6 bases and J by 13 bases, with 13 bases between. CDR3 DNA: TGCAGCGTCATGACAATTTCTCAGTTCTTC. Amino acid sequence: CSVMTISQFF.

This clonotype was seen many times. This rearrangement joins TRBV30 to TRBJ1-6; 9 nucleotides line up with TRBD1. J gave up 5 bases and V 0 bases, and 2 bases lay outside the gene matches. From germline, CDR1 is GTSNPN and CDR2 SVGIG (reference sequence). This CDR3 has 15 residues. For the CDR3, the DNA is TGTGCCTGGAGTGTAGGGACAGGGAATAATTCACCCCTCCACTTT. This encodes CAWSVGTGNNSPLHF.

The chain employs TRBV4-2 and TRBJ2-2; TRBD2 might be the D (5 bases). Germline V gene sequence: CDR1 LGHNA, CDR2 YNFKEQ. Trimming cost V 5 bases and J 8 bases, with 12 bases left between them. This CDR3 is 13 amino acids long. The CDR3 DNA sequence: TGTGCCAGCAGCGTGACGGGATTTGGGGAGCTGTTTTTT. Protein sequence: CASSVTGFGELFF.

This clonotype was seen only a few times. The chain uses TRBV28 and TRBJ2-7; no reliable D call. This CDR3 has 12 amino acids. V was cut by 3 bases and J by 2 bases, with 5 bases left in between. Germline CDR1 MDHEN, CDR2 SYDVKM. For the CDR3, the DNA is TGTGCCAGCAGTTTCGAAGCCTACGAGCAGTACTTC. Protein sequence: CASSFEAYEQYF.

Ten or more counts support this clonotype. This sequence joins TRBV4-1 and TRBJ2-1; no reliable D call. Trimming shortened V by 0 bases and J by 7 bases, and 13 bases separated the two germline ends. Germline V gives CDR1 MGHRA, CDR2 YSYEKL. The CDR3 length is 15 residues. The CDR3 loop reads CASSQDGLNQNEQFF. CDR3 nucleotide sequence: TGCGCCAGCAGCCAAGATGGGTTGAATCAGAATGAGCAGTTCTTC.

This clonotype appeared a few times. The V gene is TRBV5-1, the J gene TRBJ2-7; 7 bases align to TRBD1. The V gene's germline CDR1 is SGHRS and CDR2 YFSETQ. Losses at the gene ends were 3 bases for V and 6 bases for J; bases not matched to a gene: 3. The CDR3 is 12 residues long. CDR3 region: CASSYTGVEQYF. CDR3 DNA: TGCGCCAGCAGCTACACAGGGGTCGAGCAGTACTTC. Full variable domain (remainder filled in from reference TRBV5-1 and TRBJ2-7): KAGVTQTPRYLIKTRGQQVTLSCSPISGHRSVSWYQQTPGQGLQFLFEYFSETQRNKGNFPGRFSGRQFSNSRSEMNVSTLELGDSALYLCASSYTGVEQYFGPGTRLTVT.